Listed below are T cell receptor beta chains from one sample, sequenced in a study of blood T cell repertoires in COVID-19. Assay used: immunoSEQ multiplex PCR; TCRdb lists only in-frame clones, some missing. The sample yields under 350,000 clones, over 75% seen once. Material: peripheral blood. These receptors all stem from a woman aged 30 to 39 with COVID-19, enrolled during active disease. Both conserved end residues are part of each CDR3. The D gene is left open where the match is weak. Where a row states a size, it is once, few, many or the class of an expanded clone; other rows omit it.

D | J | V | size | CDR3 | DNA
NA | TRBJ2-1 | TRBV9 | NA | CASSVGTNTYNEQFF | TGTGCCAGCAGCGTAGGTACAAATACCTACAATGAGCAGTTCTTC
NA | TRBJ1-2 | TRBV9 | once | CASSVVPRDYGYTF | TGTGCCAGCAGCGTAGTTCCCAGGGACTATGGCTACACCTTC
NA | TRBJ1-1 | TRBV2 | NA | CASSAYTEAFF | TGTGCCAGCAGTGCGTACACTGAAGCTTTCTTT
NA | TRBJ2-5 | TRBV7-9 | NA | CASSRGRQEEETQYF | TGTGCCAGCAGCCGAGGACGTCAGGAGGAGGAGACCCAGTACTTC
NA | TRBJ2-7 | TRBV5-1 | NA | CASSLGWDNSYEQYF | TGCGCCAGCAGCCTAGGGTGGGACAACTCCTACGAGCAGTACTTC
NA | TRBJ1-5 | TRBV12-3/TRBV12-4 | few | CASSFGQLQPQHF | TGTGCCAGCAGTTTCGGACAGCTTCAGCCCCAGCATTTT
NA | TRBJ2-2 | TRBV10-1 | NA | CASSDLGGTGELFF | TGCGCCAGCAGCGACCTTGGGGGGACCGGGGAGCTGTTTTTT
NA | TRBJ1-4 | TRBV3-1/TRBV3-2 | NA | CASRGGSEKLFF | TGTGCCAGCAGGGGAGGAAGTGAAAAACTGTTTTTT
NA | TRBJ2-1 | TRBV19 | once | CASRPDSYNEQFF | TGTGCCAGTAGGCCGGACAGTTACAATGAGCAGTTCTTC
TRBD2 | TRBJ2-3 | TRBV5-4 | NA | CASSEKTSGRAADTQYF | TGTGCCAGCAGCGAGAAGACTAGCGGGAGGGCCGCAGATACGCAGTATTTT
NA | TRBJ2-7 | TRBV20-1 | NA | CSASGQRTSYEQYF | TGCAGTGCTAGTGGCCAGCGGACTTCCTACGAGCAGTACTTC
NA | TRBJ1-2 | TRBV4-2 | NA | CASSQDRGDNYGYTF | TGTGCCAGCAGCCAAGACCGGGGAGACAACTATGGCTACACCTTC
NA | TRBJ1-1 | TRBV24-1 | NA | CATSDQGTEAFF | TGTGCCACCAGTGATCAGGGCACTGAAGCTTTCTTT
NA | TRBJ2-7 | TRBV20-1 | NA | CSAGQPYEQYF | TGCAGTGCTGGACAGCCCTACGAGCAGTACTTC
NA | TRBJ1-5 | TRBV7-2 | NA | CASSLGAVGQPQHF | TGTGCCAGCAGCTTAGGGGCAGTTGGACAGCCCCAGCATTTT
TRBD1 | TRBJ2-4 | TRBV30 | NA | CAWSDRGLAKNIQYF | TGTGCCTGGAGTGACAGGGGGCTAGCCAAAAACATTCAGTACTTC
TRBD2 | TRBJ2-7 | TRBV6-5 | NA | CASSYSSSGSYEQYF | TGTGCCAGCAGTTACTCGTCTAGCGGCTCCTACGAGCAGTACTTC
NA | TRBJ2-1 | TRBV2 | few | CASSETDGRAYNEQFF | TGTGCCAGCAGTGAAACGGACGGCAGGGCCTACAATGAGCAGTTCTTC
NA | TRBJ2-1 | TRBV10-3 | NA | CAISEGAENEQFF | TGTGCCATCAGTGAGGGGGCGGAGAATGAGCAGTTCTTC
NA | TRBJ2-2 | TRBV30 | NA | CAWSRAANTGELFF | TGTGCCTGGAGTCGCGCGGCGAACACCGGGGAGCTGTTTTTT
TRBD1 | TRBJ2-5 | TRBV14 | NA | CASSQYPSGGRETQYF | TGTGCCAGCAGCCAATACCCATCAGGGGGTAGGGAGACCCAGTACTTC
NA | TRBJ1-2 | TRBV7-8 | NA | CASSLWRDGGYTF | TGTGCCAGCAGCTTATGGCGGGACGGGGGCTACACCTTC
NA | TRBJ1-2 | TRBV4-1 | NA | CASSPVGPNYGYTF | TGCGCCAGCAGCCCTGTTGGGCCTAACTATGGCTACACCTTC
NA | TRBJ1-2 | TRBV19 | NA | CASSPQGPGYTF | TGTGCCAGTAGCCCCCAGGGGCCCGGCTACACCTTC
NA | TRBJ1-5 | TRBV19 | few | CASRPQEGDNQPQHF | TGTGCCAGTAGACCCCAGGAAGGGGACAATCAGCCCCAGCATTTT
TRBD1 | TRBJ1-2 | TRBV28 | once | CASSQTRGTGTYGYTF | TGTGCCAGCAGTCAAACGCGAGGGACAGGGACCTATGGCTACACCTTC
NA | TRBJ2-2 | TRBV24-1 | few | CATSASVTNTGELFF | TGTGCCACCAGTGCTAGCGTAACGAACACCGGGGAGCTGTTTTTT
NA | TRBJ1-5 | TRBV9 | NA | CASSPSYRYQPQHF | TGTGCCAGCAGCCCTTCGTACCGGTATCAGCCCCAGCATTTT
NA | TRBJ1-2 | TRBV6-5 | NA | CASSYYAGNYGYTF | TGTGCCAGCAGTTACTACGCGGGAAACTATGGCTACACCTTC
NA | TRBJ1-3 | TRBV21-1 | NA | CASNSDRDGGNTIYF | TGTGCCAGCAACAGCGACAGGGATGGTGGAAACACCATATATTTT
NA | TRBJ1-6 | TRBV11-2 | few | CASSLDLGGNSPLHF | TGTGCCAGCAGCTTAGATTTAGGGGGAAATTCACCCCTCCACTTT
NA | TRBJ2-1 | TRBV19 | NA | CASSNSGMRQNSYNEQFF | TGTGCCAGTAGTAATTCGGGGATGCGGCAAAACTCCTACAATGAGCAGTTCTTC
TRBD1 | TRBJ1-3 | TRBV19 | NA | CASSIGGGLAGNTIYF | TGTGCCAGTAGTATCGGAGGGGGCTTGGCTGGAAACACCATATATTTT
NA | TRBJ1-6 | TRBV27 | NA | CASRISWSSYNSPLHF | TGTGCCAGCCGAATCTCTTGGAGCTCCTATAATTCACCCCTCCACTTT
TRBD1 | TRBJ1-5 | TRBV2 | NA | CASSGGDSPLPQHF | TGTGCCAGCAGTGGAGGGGACAGCCCGCTGCCCCAGCATTTT
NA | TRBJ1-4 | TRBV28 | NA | CASSITGSNEKLFF | TGTGCCAGCAGTATAACGGGATCTAATGAAAAACTGTTTTTT
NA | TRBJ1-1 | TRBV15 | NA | CATSRGGRVTEAFF | TGTGCCACCAGCAGAGGAGGCAGGGTCACTGAAGCTTTCTTT